This note documents a single TCR beta chain sequence. Its target is unknown. These data originate in a study of monozygotic twins with inflammatory bowel disease. Study-level findings and limits: Twins classed as concordant or discordant showed no difference in repertoire similarity, possibly from limited power.

Using the 5' RACE reads, TCRdb records one entry per CDR3 protein without DNA. This table holds around 210,000 distinct CDR3 sequences. The CDR3 sequence is 15 residues long. Germline loops: CDR1 SGHVS, CDR2 FQNEAQ. The chain uses TRBV7-8 and TRBJ2-2; TCRdb designates TRBD1, a call that cannot be tested without DNA. The sequenced sample was blood. The sequence was collected from a human donor with ulcerative colitis or Crohn's disease, or a healthy co-twin of an affected twin (not recorded which). Here the CDR3 reads CASRATGVNTGELFF.